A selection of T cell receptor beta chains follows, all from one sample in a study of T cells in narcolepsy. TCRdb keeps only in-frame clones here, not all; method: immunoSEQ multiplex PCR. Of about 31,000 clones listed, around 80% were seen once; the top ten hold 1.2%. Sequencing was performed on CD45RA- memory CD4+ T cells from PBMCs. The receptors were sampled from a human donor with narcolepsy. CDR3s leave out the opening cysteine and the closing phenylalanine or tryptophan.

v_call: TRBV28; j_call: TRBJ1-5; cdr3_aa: ASSFPLVNQPQH
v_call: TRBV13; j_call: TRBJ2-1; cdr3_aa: ASSRGQGNEQF
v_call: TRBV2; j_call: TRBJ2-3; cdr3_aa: ASSRRQGSTDTQY
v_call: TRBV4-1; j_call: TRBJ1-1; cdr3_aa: ASTPRDRTNTEAF
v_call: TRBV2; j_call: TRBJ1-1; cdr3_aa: ASSRDRGPDEAF
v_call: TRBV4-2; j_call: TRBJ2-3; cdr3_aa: ASSQTLASTDTQY
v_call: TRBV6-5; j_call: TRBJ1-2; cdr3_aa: ASSLGASNYGYT
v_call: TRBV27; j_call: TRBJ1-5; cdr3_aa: ASMKGYSNQPQH
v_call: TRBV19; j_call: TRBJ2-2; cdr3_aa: ASSIPTGQGGTGELF
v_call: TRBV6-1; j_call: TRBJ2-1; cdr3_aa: ASSGGSYNEQF
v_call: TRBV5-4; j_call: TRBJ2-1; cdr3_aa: ASSPAGLAAANYNEQF
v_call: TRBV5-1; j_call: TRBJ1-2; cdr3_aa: ASSPLLRDRSGYT
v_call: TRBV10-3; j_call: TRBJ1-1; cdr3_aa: AISDLAGNTEAF
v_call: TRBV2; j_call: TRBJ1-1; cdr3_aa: ASSGQLNTEAF